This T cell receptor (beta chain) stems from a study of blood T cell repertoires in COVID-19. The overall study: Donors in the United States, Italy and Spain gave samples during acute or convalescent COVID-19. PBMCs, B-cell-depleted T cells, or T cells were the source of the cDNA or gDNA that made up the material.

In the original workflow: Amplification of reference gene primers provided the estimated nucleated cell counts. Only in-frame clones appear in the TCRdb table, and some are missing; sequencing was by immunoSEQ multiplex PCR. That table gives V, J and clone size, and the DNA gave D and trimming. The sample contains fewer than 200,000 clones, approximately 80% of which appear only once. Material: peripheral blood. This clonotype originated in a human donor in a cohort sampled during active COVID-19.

The CDR3 nucleotides read TGTGCCACCAGTACCGGGACAGGTCGTGTCTGGGAGCTGTTTTTT. As protein: CATSTGTGRVWELFF. The rearrangement joins TRBV24-1 to TRBJ2-2; 8 bases match TRBD1. CDR1 and CDR2 (germline): KGHDR, SFDVKD. With V trimmed by 6 bases and J by 9 bases, 11 bases remained unmatched. This CDR3 comprises 15 residues.